The 28 T cell receptor beta chains listed next were all sequenced from one sample in a study of neurological immune-mediated disorders. A single record per CDR3 protein comes from TCRdb applying MiXCR to the 5' RACE reads. The repertoire has more than 30,000 distinct CDR3 sequences, more than 10% of them found once; the top ten carry roughly 5.6%. Specified time point: technical triplicate 2. The sample was CD4+ T cells from blood. All receptors come from a female donor with HTLV-1-associated myelopathy (HAM/TSP).

Ten or more counts support this clonotype. The rearrangement uses TRBV5-1 and TRBJ2-5; 9 bases agree with TRBD1. The CDR3 consists of 15 residues. The germline CDR1 and CDR2 sequences are SGHRS and YFSETQ. V lost 3 bases to trimming and J lost 3 bases; unmatched junction nucleotides: 6. CDR3 protein: CASSWGTGPEETQYF. The CDR3 coding sequence is TGCGCCAGCAGCTGGGGGACAGGGCCCGAAGAGACCCAGTACTTC. Full variable domain (rest looked up from reference TRBV5-1 and TRBJ2-5): KAGVTQTPRYLIKTRGQQVTLSCSPISGHRSVSWYQQTPGQGLQFLFEYFSETQRNKGNFPGRFSGRQFSNSRSEMNVSTLELGDSALYLCASSWGTGPEETQYFGPGTRLLVL.

This clonotype was recorded many times. The chain is built from TRBV12-3 or TRBV12-4 and TRBJ2-3; TRBD2 matches at 10 bases. CDR3 length equals 19 residues. V shed 7 bases, J shed 3 bases, and the junction held 19 bases outside the gene matches. CDR3: CASKADIPIAGGQTDTQYF. Here the CDR3 DNA reads TGTGCCAGCAAAGCGGACATACCGATAGCGGGAGGTCAGACAGATACGCAGTATTTT.

This clonotype was found many times. As DNA, the CDR3 is TGTGCCAGCAGCCAAGTCCCGCCCTTTGGTAGCGGGAGTACAGATACGCAGTATTTT. Amino acids: CASSQVPPFGSGSTDTQYF. V and J are TRBV3-1 and TRBJ2-3, with 9 bases that match TRBD2. The junction had 14 bases not matched to a gene; V was cut back by 1 base and J by 3 bases. The germline V gene has CDR1 LGHDT and CDR2 YNNKEL (reference sequence). This CDR3 spans 19 amino acids.

There are many counts of this clonotype. The genes are TRBV5-1 and TRBJ2-2; D is ambiguous. Germline V gene data show CDR1 as SGHRS and CDR2 as YFSETQ. The CDR3 is 15 amino acids. Trimming took 0 bases from V and 0 from J, leaving 6 bases between them. This chain's CDR3 is CASSLVRPNTGELFF. DNA of the CDR3: TGCGCCAGCAGCTTGGTTCGGCCGAACACCGGGGAGCTGTTTTTT.

This clonotype showed up many times. This CDR3 reads CSARGTGRANTGELFF. CDR3 DNA sequence: TGCAGTGCTAGGGGGACAGGTCGGGCGAACACCGGGGAGCTGTTTTTT. The chain carries TRBV20-1 and TRBJ2-2, with 8 bases lining up with TRBD1. The CDR3 sequence is 16 residues long. V shed 3 bases, J shed 0 bases, and the junction held 6 bases outside the gene matches. From germline, CDR1 is DFQATT and CDR2 SNEGSKA (reference sequence).

Many counts were recorded for this clonotype. CDR3 DNA sequence: TGCGCCAGCAGCTTGGACCGGGAGTTCTCTGGGGCCAACGTCCTGACTTTC. Residues: CASSLDREFSGANVLTF. The V call is TRBV4-1, the J call TRBJ2-6, with D tentatively TRBD2 (6 bases). V was cut by 5 bases and J by 0 bases, with 14 bases left in between. The CDR3 has 17 amino acids. Germline V gene data show CDR1 as MGHRA and CDR2 as YSYEKL.

The sample holds many counts of this clonotype. This sequence joins TRBV6-2 or TRBV6-3 and TRBJ2-2, with 7 bases fitting TRBD2. Germline CDR1 is MNHEY and CDR2 is SVGEGT. The CDR3 length is 16 residues. V was pared by 2 bases and J by 5 bases, with 8 bases of the junction left unmatched. As DNA, the CDR3 is TGTGCCAGCAGTTACGATGGCGGGAGCGGAACCGGGGAGCTGTTTTTT. It translates to CASSYDGGSGTGELFF.

There are many counts of this clonotype. The chain couples TRBV5-1 to TRBJ2-7, with D unclear. The V end lost 0 bases, the J end lost 4 bases, and 8 bases lay between the germline ends. CDR3 length: 13 amino acids. From germline, CDR1 is SGHRS and CDR2 YFSETQ. CDR3 nucleotides: TGCGCCAGCAGCTTGGTTCCCGTGTACGAGCAGTACTTC. This codes for CASSLVPVYEQYF.

This clonotype was seen ten or more times. The J gene is TRBJ1-2, the V gene TRBV3-1; 10 bases line up with TRBD1. The CDR3 is 14 amino acids. Germline V CDR1 and CDR2: LGHDT, YNNKEL (reference sequence). V trimming: 4 bases; J trimming: 5 bases; junction bases outside the gene matches: 4. The chain's CDR3 is CASSLWDRGYGYTF. CDR3 sequence (DNA): TGTGCCAGCAGCCTTTGGGACAGGGGATATGGCTACACCTTC.

There are many counts of this clonotype. The chain has TRBV5-1 and TRBJ1-4; no clear D. This CDR3 has 15 residues. Per the germline V gene, CDR1 is SGHRS and CDR2 is YFSETQ. V lost 4 bases to trimming and J lost 6 bases, with 16 bases between them. CDR3 in amino acids: CASSPGTGRDEKLFF. CDR3 sequence (DNA): TGCGCCAGCAGCCCTGGAACTGGGCGGGATGAAAAACTGTTTTTT.

At least ten counts were recorded for this clonotype. The chain joins TRBV20-1 to TRBJ1-1; D is unclear. V was pared by 3 bases and J by 7 bases, with 15 bases between. The CDR3 covers 13 residues. The V gene's germline CDR1 is DFQATT and CDR2 SNEGSKA (reference sequence). The CDR3 DNA reads as TGCAGTGCTAGCCTAAACTCCGCGGGTGAAGCTTTCTTT. It codes for CSASLNSAGEAFF.

This clonotype was picked up many times. CDR3 bases: TGTGCCAGCAGCTTAGAAAGAAATCAGCCCCAGCATTTT. Translating it yields CASSLERNQPQHF. This chain connects TRBV7-9 to TRBJ1-5, with unresolved D. The CDR3 sequence is 13 residues long. Trimming removed 1 base at V and 4 bases at J, with 5 bases between. The germline V gene encodes CDR1 SEHNR and CDR2 FQNEAQ (reference sequence).

This clonotype appeared many times. J is TRBJ1-1 and V is TRBV5-1; D gene unclear. This CDR3 has 17 residues. From germline, CDR1 is SGHRS and CDR2 YFSETQ. Trimming removed 5 bases from V and 5 bases from J, with 25 bases in between. CDR3 protein: CASRVRASQERVTEAFF. In DNA form, the CDR3 reads TGCGCCAGCAGGGTGCGTGCATCCCAAGAAAGGGTGACTGAAGCTTTCTTT.

The sample holds many counts of this clonotype. This chain connects TRBV11-3 to TRBJ2-2; TRBD2 matches 11 bases. CDR1 and CDR2 from the germline V gene are SGHNT and YENEEA. The CDR3 covers 18 residues. Losses at the gene ends were 4 bases for V and 7 bases for J; bases not matched to a gene: 14. CDR3 nucleotide sequence: TGTGCCAGCAGCTCCTTGGGGGTACTAGCGGGAGCTGACGGGGAGCTGTTTTTT. Translated: CASSSLGVLAGADGELFF. Drawing the rest from reference TRBV11-3 and TRBJ2-2, the complete variable domain is EAGVVQSPRYKIIEKKQPVAFWCNPISGHNTLYWYLQNLGQGPELLIRYENEEAVDDSQLPKDRFSAERLKGVDSTLKIQPAELGDSAVYLCASSSLGVLAGADGELFFGEGSRLTVL.

This clonotype was seen repeatedly, ten times or more. The chain combines TRBV18 with TRBJ2-1; TRBD2 is a possible D gene (6 bases). The CDR3 extends over 13 amino acids. V was clipped by 0 bases and J by 7 bases, with 7 bases between them. Germline V gives CDR1 KGHSH, CDR2 LQKENI. The CDR3 spells CASSPPTRNEQFF. Here the CDR3 DNA reads TGTGCCAGCTCACCACCGACTAGAAATGAGCAGTTCTTC.

This clonotype was found many times. The chain links TRBV29-1 to TRBJ2-1; TRBD2 agrees at 9 bases. This CDR3 comprises 11 residues. The V and J ends lost 0 bases and 16 bases, in that order; junction bases with no gene match: 4. Germline V lookup: CDR1 SQVTM, CDR2 ANQGSEA. Written as DNA, the CDR3 is TGCAGCGTTGAAGATCTAGCGGGAAGTTTCTTC. Translating gives CSVEDLAGSFF.

This clonotype was observed many times. This chain links TRBV20-1 with TRBJ2-1, with TRBD2 matching over 9 bases. Per germline, CDR1 DFQATT and CDR2 SNEGSKA (reference sequence). The CDR3 covers 14 residues. The J segment lost 11 bases and the V segment lost 4 bases, leaving 12 bases of the junction unmatched. The CDR3 nucleotides are TGCAGTGCTACCCACTGGACTAGCGAGAGGAAGCAGTTCTTC. This encodes CSATHWTSERKQFF.

This clonotype was recorded many times. Germline is not matched at one junction end, which may reflect a read error. The chain employs TRBV28 and TRBJ2-4, with 11 bases matching TRBD2. The CDR3 has 13 residues. Germline CDR1 is MDHEN and CDR2 is SYDVKM. The CDR3 nucleotides read TGTGCCAGCGGACCTAGCGGGGGGCCTCCTTTTCACTTC. This codes for CASGPSGGPPFHF.

This clonotype was seen many times. The gene calls are TRBV29-1 and TRBJ1-1; D ambiguous. Germline CDR1 and CDR2: SQVTM and ANQGSEA. The germline V and J ends were trimmed by 2 bases and 8 bases, with 9 bases remaining between them. The CDR3 loop spans 11 amino acids. The CDR3 loop reads CSVEYLEEAFF. In DNA, the CDR3 is TGCAGCGTTGAATACCTTGAAGAAGCTTTCTTT.

In this sample, this clonotype turned up many times. The rearrangement uses TRBV5-5 and TRBJ2-7, with D possibly TRBD2 on 6 matching bases. Germline V gives CDR1 SGHKS, CDR2 YYEKEE (reference sequence). CDR3 size: 16 residues. With 3 bases removed from V and 6 bases from J, the gap between germline ends came to 22 bases. The CDR3 sequence is CASSWGPLRESLEQYF. CDR3 bases: TGTGCCAGCAGCTGGGGCCCGCTGCGGGAAAGTCTCGAGCAGTACTTC.

To note about this clonotype: Just one base apart from a much larger clone, this may be a read error. This chain links TRBV6-1 with TRBJ2-7, with D perhaps TRBD1 (7 bases). Germline lookup yields CDR1 MNHNS and CDR2 SASEGT. This CDR3 region has 15 residues. The CDR3 bases are TGTGTCAGCAGTCCGGGGGCAGGGGGTATCTACGAGCAGTACTTC. It translates to CVSSPGAGGIYEQYF.

This clonotype is labeled medium-sized. The CDR3 here is CASSLVALRTDTQYF. The DNA of the CDR3 is TGTGCCAGCAGCTTAGTAGCACTTCGCACAGATACGCAGTATTTT. The chain links TRBV7-2 to TRBJ2-3; no clear D gene. Per the germline V gene, CDR1 is SGHTA and CDR2 is FQGNSA. V was clipped by 1 base and J by 1 base, with 9 bases between them. The CDR3 length is 15 residues. The complete variable domain, with remaining parts taken from reference TRBV7-2 and TRBJ2-3, reads GAGVSQSPSNKVTEKGKDVELRCDPISGHTALYWYRQSLGQGLEFLIYFQGNSAPDKSGLPSDRFSAERTGGSVSTLTIQRTQQEDSAVYLCASSLVALRTDTQYFGPGTRLTVL.

This clonotype has at least ten counts. The chain has TRBV3-1 and TRBJ2-6; D ambiguous. V lost 4 bases and J lost 1, with 5 bases in between. The CDR3 runs to 14 residues. Germline assignment: CDR1 LGHDT and CDR2 YNNKEL (reference sequence). CDR3 sequence (DNA): TGTGCCAGCAGCCTGTTATCTGGGGCCAACGTCCTGACTTTC. Amino acid sequence: CASSLLSGANVLTF.

This clonotype was picked up many times. This chain connects TRBV4-1 to TRBJ2-1; D is unclear. Deletions cut 0 bases from V and 10 bases from J, with 7 bases between. Germline-derived CDR1 and CDR2 are MGHRA and YSYEKL. This CDR3 region has 12 residues. The CDR3 DNA reads TGCGCCAGCAGCCAAGATAGTCTCGAGCAGTTCTTC. It translates to CASSQDSLEQFF.

This clonotype was seen ten or more times. This chain uses TRBV4-1 with TRBJ2-7, with 9 bases matching TRBD2. Losses at the gene ends were 0 bases for V and 2 bases for J; bases not matched to a gene: 2. Germline-derived CDR1 and CDR2 are MGHRA and YSYEKL. The CDR3 consists of 15 residues. The CDR3 coding sequence is TGCGCCAGCAGCCAAGATAGCGGGGGAACCTACGAGCAGTACTTC. It specifies CASSQDSGGTYEQYF.

This clonotype appeared many times. The chain's CDR3 is CASSFRSLAELNTGELFF. As DNA, the CDR3 is TGTGCCAGCAGCTTCCGATCGCTAGCGGAGCTGAACACCGGGGAGCTGTTTTTT. The V gene is TRBV5-6, the J gene TRBJ2-2; 7 bases agree with TRBD2. This CDR3 is built from 18 residues. The ends lost 2 bases at V and 1 base at J; junction bases unmatched: 11. Looked up from germline, CDR1 is SGHDT and CDR2 is YYEEEE.

J is TRBJ2-3 and V is TRBV6-5; 11 positions match TRBD1. Germline loops: CDR1 MNHEY, CDR2 SVGAGI. This CDR3 contains 19 residues. Trimming at V came to 0 bases and at J to 10 bases, leaving 18 bases not matched to a gene. The DNA of the CDR3 is TGTGCCAGCAGTTACTCGGCGGGAGGAGGGACAGGGGGGCCGGAAGCGCAGTATTTT. Residues: CASSYSAGGGTGGPEAQYF.

Ten or more counts support this clonotype. The chain carries TRBV7-2 and TRBJ2-5; D may be TRBD1 (6 bases). Germline lookup yields CDR1 SGHTA and CDR2 FQGNSA. Trimming removed 5 bases at V and 3 bases at J, with 10 bases between. This CDR3 contains 13 residues. The CDR3 here is CASSLRTEETQYF. CDR3 nucleotides: TGTGCCAGCAGCCTAAGGACAGAAGAGACCCAGTACTTC.